This TCR beta chain was documented in a study of long-term antiretroviral therapy in people with HIV. Study-wide points: Clonotypes expanded prior to ART showed repertoire dominance at all sampled time points. It was observed that HIV repertoires exhibited narrower CDR3 length ranges than controls. There were no data on ART adherence, viral resistance or therapy changes, a gap that limits inferences about post-ART repertoire changes.

V dropped 5 bases and J dropped 5; count of bases not matched to a gene: 10. The V gene's germline CDR1 is SGHVS and CDR2 FQNEAQ. This CDR3 contains 17 residues. A word on this clone: The antigen is undetermined.

The assay, immunoSEQ v3.0, was run at survey level. Here immunoSEQ multiplex PCR was the method, and the copy in TCRdb shows in-frame clones only, minus some. The data hold over 40,000 clones, with roughly 93% observed a single time. The V call is TRBV7-8, the J call TRBJ2-2, with 11 bases identical to TRBD2. The sequence was obtained from a man younger than 45 with HIV. Source: unsorted PBMCs, taken approximately 9.1 years after starting antiretroviral therapy. CDR3 in DNA: TGTGCCAGCAGCCCACTAGCGGGGGCCATCGGAACCGGGGAGCTGTTTTTT. Translated: CASSPLAGAIGTGELFF.